The 8 T cell receptor beta chains below all came from one sample that was sequenced in a study of T cells in Graves' hyperthyroidism and ophthalmopathy. RNA transcripts yielded amplified TCR beta CDR3 regions. Carried out on the TCR CDR3, a first-round RT-PCR used the HTBI primer set. Via MiXCR, TCRdb re-called the multiplex PCR reads, giving one row per CDR3 protein. There are about 480,000 distinct CDR3 sequences in the sample; around 24% occur only once, and about 11% lies in the top ten. The sequenced material came from blood. These receptor sequences come from a woman under 40 with Graves' ophthalmopathy.

The chain uses TRBV30 and TRBJ1-2, with 10 bases matching TRBD1. Germline assignment: CDR1 GTSNPN and CDR2 SVGIG (reference sequence). V gave up 3 bases and J gave up 8 bases; unmatched junction bases: 6. CDR3 length equals 13 residues. CDR3 in amino acids: CAWSDGTGVGYTF. The DNA of the CDR3 is TGTGCCTGGAGCGACGGGACAGGGGTAGGCTACACCTTC.

The J gene is TRBJ2-7, the V gene TRBV28, with D perhaps TRBD1 (6 bases). This CDR3 region has 13 residues. The germline V and J ends were trimmed by 6 bases and 5 bases, with 14 bases remaining between them. CDR1 is MDHEN, CDR2 SYDVKM, per germline. CDR3 DNA sequence: TGTGCCAGCAGCCCCACAGGGTTCCACGAGCAGTACTTC. Translation gives CASSPTGFHEQYF. Supplemented by reference TRBV28 and TRBJ2-7, the full variable domain reads DVKVTQSSRYLVKRTGEKVFLECVQDMDHENMFWYRQDPGLGLRLIYFSYDVKMKEKGDIPEGYSVSREKKERFSLILESASTNQTSMYLCASSPTGFHEQYFGPGTRLTVT.

In this sample, this clonotype turned up many times. The chain carries TRBV20-1 and TRBJ2-7; TRBD1 matches 11 bases. The junction had 7 bases not matched to a gene; V was cut back by 1 base and J by 5 bases. The CDR3 contains 15 residues. Germline V CDR1 and CDR2: DFQATT, SNEGSKA (reference sequence). The CDR3 nucleotides are TGCAGTGCTAGAGGTCCGGACAGGGGGCGCAACGAGCAGTACTTC. Translation: CSARGPDRGRNEQYF.

Here the CDR3 DNA reads TGTGCCAGCAGTTTAAATCTCCCACACAGCAAAAAAGCTTTCTTT. The encoded protein is CASSLNLPHSKKAFF. The chain links TRBV28 to TRBJ1-1; no definite D call. The germline gives CDR1 MDHEN, CDR2 SYDVKM. The length of the CDR3 is 15 residues. Trimming took off 2 bases at V and 9 bases at J, with 19 bases between the two ends.

The chain couples TRBV12-3 or TRBV12-4 to TRBJ1-5, with D unclear. Trimming cost V 1 base and J 9 bases, with 13 bases left between them. This CDR3 comprises 14 residues. Here the CDR3 reads CASSLGGPTGPQHF. The CDR3 nucleotides read TGTGCCAGCAGTTTAGGCGGTCCGACTGGGCCCCAGCATTTT.

This clonotype was observed at least ten times. The chain joins TRBV20-1 to TRBJ2-7; the D gene is possibly TRBD1 (5 bases). This CDR3 is 13 amino acids long. CDR1 and CDR2 (germline): DFQATT, SNEGSKA (reference sequence). V gave up 6 bases and J gave up 0 bases, with 12 bases separating them. The CDR3 here is CSAQGLNSYEQYF. CDR3 DNA: TGCAGTGCGCAGGGCCTAAACTCCTACGAGCAGTACTTC.

This clonotype was seen repeatedly, ten times or more. The chain uses TRBV6-1 and TRBJ1-1; D is unclear. Trimming left V 3 bases short and J 3 bases short, with 8 bases between. Germline CDR1 is MNHNS and CDR2 is SASEGT. The CDR3 is 13 residues long. The CDR3 DNA reads as TGTGCCAGCAGTGAGGTAGAGGACACTGAAGCTTTCTTT. This codes for CASSEVEDTEAFF.

This clonotype appeared many times. The rearrangement links TRBV19 to TRBJ1-2, with D tentatively TRBD1 (6 bases). The germline gives CDR1 LNHDA, CDR2 SQIVND (reference sequence). The CDR3 has 16 amino acids. V dropped 5 bases and J dropped 7 bases, with 23 bases sitting between them. CDR3 sequence (DNA): TGTGCCAGTAGTCCTCCTTTTCGACAGGCGACTAGTGGCTACACCTTC. This translates into CASSPPFRQATSGYTF.